The 25 T cell receptor beta chains listed next were all sequenced from one sample in a study of blood T cell repertoires in COVID-19. Here immunoSEQ multiplex PCR was the method, and the copy in TCRdb shows in-frame clones only, minus some. Altogether some 130,000 clones are present, roughly 80% being singletons, with the ten largest covering around 9.9%. Sample: peripheral blood. The receptors were gathered from a man aged 55 to 69 who had recovered from COVID-19.

This clone came up a few times. The rearrangement uses TRBV3-1 (or the pseudogene TRBV3-2) and TRBJ2-3; 15 nucleotides match TRBD2. The germline CDR1 and CDR2 sequences are LGHDT and YNNKEL (reference sequence). With V trimmed by 4 bases and J by 4 bases, 9 bases remained unmatched. The CDR3 has 18 amino acids. This chain's CDR3 is CASSPWTSGGASADTQYF. As DNA, the CDR3 is TGTGCCAGCAGCCCCTGGACTAGCGGGGGGGCATCGGCAGATACGCAGTATTTT.

This sequence joins TRBV6-5 and TRBJ1-6, with D uncertain. Per the germline V gene, CDR1 is MNHEY and CDR2 is SVGAGI. Trimming left V 0 bases short and J 5 bases short, with 11 bases between. This CDR3 region has 16 residues. In nucleotides, the CDR3 is TGTGCCAGCAGTTACTCTATCAACACCAATAATTCACCCCTCCACTTT. Amino acids: CASSYSINTNNSPLHF.

The chain couples TRBV20-1 to TRBJ2-7; possibly TRBD1 for D (6 bases). Trimming stripped 3 bases from V and 7 bases from J, with 19 bases between. The CDR3 runs to 14 residues. Germline V CDR1 and CDR2: DFQATT, SNEGSKA (reference sequence). The DNA for the CDR3 is TGCAGTGCTAGTGTAAGAGGGACACCTTATGAGCAGTACTTC. Amino acids: CSASVRGTPYEQYF.

This chain links TRBV27 with TRBJ2-1; D may be TRBD2 (6 bases). This CDR3 is built from 14 residues. Trimming removed 3 bases at V and 3 bases at J, with 9 bases between. Germline V CDR1 and CDR2: MNHEY, SMNVEV (reference sequence). The CDR3 spells CASSFQDYYNEQFF. In DNA form, the CDR3 reads TGTGCCAGCAGTTTTCAGGACTACTACAATGAGCAGTTCTTC.

This sequence joins TRBV3-1 (or the pseudogene TRBV3-2) and TRBJ2-7; TRBD2 matches at 11 bases. The trim removed 6 bases at V and 0 bases at J, leaving 4 bases unmatched. CDR3 length: 15 residues. Germline assignment: CDR1 LGHDT and CDR2 YNNKEL (reference sequence). The CDR3 nucleotides are TGTGCCAGCAGGACGACTAGCGGGGACTCCTACGAGCAGTACTTC. As protein: CASRTTSGDSYEQYF.

This clone has more than one count but fewer than ten. This chain connects TRBV3-1 (or the pseudogene TRBV3-2) to TRBJ2-7; D not resolved. The CDR3 extends over 17 amino acids. In germline, CDR1 is LGHDT, CDR2 YNNKEL (reference sequence). V was pared by 4 bases and J by 1 base, with 20 bases between. This CDR3 is CASSLSVGSRMSYEQYF. CDR3 nucleotide sequence: TGTGCCAGCAGCCTAAGCGTAGGCTCAAGAATGTCCTACGAGCAGTACTTC.

The chain joins TRBV3-1 (or the pseudogene TRBV3-2) to TRBJ1-1, with D possibly matching TRBD1 (6 bases). Germline values: CDR1 LGHDT, CDR2 YNNKEL (reference sequence). V was clipped by 5 bases and J by 1 base, with 11 bases between them. The CDR3 contains 14 residues. CDR3 nucleotides: TGTGCCAGCAGCTACTGGGGACAGAACACTGAAGCTTTCTTT. Translating gives CASSYWGQNTEAFF.

The chain couples TRBV30 to TRBJ2-7; no clear D. CDR1 GTSNPN and CDR2 SVGIG come from the germline V gene (reference sequence). The V gene lost 1 base and the J gene lost 2 bases, with 3 bases spanning the gap. The CDR3 contains 11 residues. The CDR3 bases are TGTGCCTGGAGTGATACCTACGAGCAGTACTTC. Protein: CAWSDTYEQYF.

This clone was recorded a few times. The chain's CDR3 is CASSTGQGRPQHF. In DNA, the CDR3 is TGTGCCAGTAGTACCGGACAGGGCCGCCCCCAGCATTTT. V usage is TRBV19 and J usage is TRBJ1-5; 8 positions agree with TRBD1. This CDR3 has 13 amino acids. In germline, CDR1 is LNHDA, CDR2 SQIVND (reference sequence). V lost 4 bases and J lost 10; bases outside the gene matches: 6. Supplemented by reference TRBV19 and TRBJ1-5, the full variable domain reads DGGITQSPKYLFRKEGQNVTLSCEQNLNHDAMYWYRQDPGQGLRLIYYSQIVNDFQKGDIAEGYSVSREKKESFPLTVTSAQKNPTAFYLCASSTGQGRPQHFGDGTRLSIL.

This CDR3 reads CASSLVEGSEQFF. The DNA of the CDR3 is TGTGCCAGTAGTCTAGTGGAGGGGAGTGAGCAGTTCTTC. The chain recombines TRBV19 with TRBJ2-1; the D gene is possibly TRBD2 (6 bases). The germline V gene has CDR1 LNHDA and CDR2 SQIVND (reference sequence). The CDR3 covers 13 residues. The V end lost 5 bases, the J end lost 9 bases, and 14 bases lay between the germline ends. Full variable domain (outside the CDR3, taken from reference TRBV19 and TRBJ2-1): DGGITQSPKYLFRKEGQNVTLSCEQNLNHDAMYWYRQDPGQGLRLIYYSQIVNDFQKGDIAEGYSVSREKKESFPLTVTSAQKNPTAFYLCASSLVEGSEQFFGPGTRLTVL.

This chain links TRBV20-1 with TRBJ1-1, with D tentatively TRBD1 (6 bases). The CDR3 spans 14 residues. Germline V lookup: CDR1 DFQATT, CDR2 SNEGSKA (reference sequence). V gave up 3 bases and J gave up 1 base, with 12 bases separating them. The CDR3 sequence: CSASGDRRNTEAFF. CDR3 in DNA: TGCAGTGCTAGTGGAGACAGGCGGAACACTGAAGCTTTCTTT.

This sequence joins TRBV7-9 and TRBJ1-4; D is unclear. V lost 5 bases and J lost 4, with 5 bases in between. The CDR3 has 12 amino acids. From germline, CDR1 is SEHNR and CDR2 FQNEAQ (reference sequence). In nucleotides, the CDR3 is TGTGCCAGCAGCGTCGTTAATGAAAAACTGTTTTTT. Protein sequence: CASSVVNEKLFF.

This chain links TRBV4-2 with TRBJ2-1, with TRBD2 matching 7 bases. Germline lookup yields CDR1 LGHNA and CDR2 YNFKEQ. The CDR3 totals 13 residues. This chain's CDR3 is CAGRERTYNEQFF. CDR3 bases: TGTGCTGGGCGGGAGAGAACCTACAATGAGCAGTTCTTC.

This chain connects TRBV18 to TRBJ2-7, with a possible D match to TRBD2 (6 bases). Germline loops: CDR1 KGHSH, CDR2 LQKENI. Trimming shortened V by 6 bases and J by 2 bases, and 14 bases separated the two germline ends. This CDR3 has 14 residues. The DNA of the CDR3 is TGTGCCAGCTCCAGAACATCGGGGGCCTACGAGCAGTACTTC. This encodes CASSRTSGAYEQYF.

V and J are TRBV7-2 and TRBJ2-3; 10 positions match TRBD2. V was clipped by 7 bases and J by 0 bases; unmatched bases: 13. The germline V gene has CDR1 SGHTA and CDR2 FQGNSA. The CDR3 is 18 residues long. The CDR3 bases are TGTGCCAGCACTCAAAACGGGATGGGACTAGCGAGCACAGATACGCAGTATTTT. Translated, it gives CASTQNGMGLASTDTQYF.

This sequence joins TRBV29-1 and TRBJ1-1; 9 bases map to TRBD1. The CDR3 loop spans 13 amino acids. Germline CDR1 and CDR2: SQVTM and ANQGSEA. V was pared by 6 bases and J by 5 bases, with 7 bases of the junction left unmatched. The CDR3 nucleotides read TGCAGCGTCCTAGGACAGGGGAAGACTGAAGCTTTCTTT. Translated, it gives CSVLGQGKTEAFF.

This clone was detected once. The rearrangement links TRBV5-4 to TRBJ2-7; TRBD2 agrees at 10 bases. The CDR3 consists of 17 residues. Germline assignment: CDR1 SGHNT and CDR2 YYREEE (reference sequence). V gave up 1 base and J gave up 6 bases; unmatched junction bases: 13. The DNA for the CDR3 is TGTGCCAGCAGCTTGTGGGGAGCGGGGGGGCCTCTCGCCGAGCAGTACTTC. Its protein product is CASSLWGAGGPLAEQYF.

The chain links TRBV5-5 to TRBJ2-7, with TRBD1 matching over 10 bases. Per germline, CDR1 SGHKS and CDR2 YYEKEE (reference sequence). The CDR3 contains 15 residues. Germline trimming cut 0 bases from V and 6 bases from J; bases unmatched to any gene: 6. This chain's CDR3 is CASSLDWDRGSEQYF. CDR3 DNA sequence: TGTGCCAGCAGCTTGGATTGGGACAGGGGATCCGAGCAGTACTTC.

The gene calls are TRBV7-2 and TRBJ1-5, with D unclear. The CDR3 is 13 amino acids. Trimming removed 1 base from V and 6 bases from J, with 7 bases in between. The germline CDR1 and CDR2 sequences are SGHTA and FQGNSA. The CDR3 DNA reads TGTGCCAGCAGCTTAGGGAGGACTCAGCCCCAGCATTTT. It codes for CASSLGRTQPQHF. Looking up the rest from reference TRBV7-2 and TRBJ1-5 gives the full variable domain: GAGVSQSPSNKVTEKGKDVELRCDPISGHTALYWYRQSLGQGLEFLIYFQGNSAPDKSGLPSDRFSAERTGGSVSTLTIQRTQQEDSAVYLCASSLGRTQPQHFGDGTRLSIL.

The chain links TRBV3-1 (or the pseudogene TRBV3-2) to TRBJ2-2; 10 bases agree with TRBD1. This CDR3 comprises 15 residues. V gave up 4 bases and J gave up 6 bases; unmatched junction bases: 5. Germline assignment: CDR1 LGHDT and CDR2 YNNKEL (reference sequence). The CDR3 nucleotides are TGTGCCAGCAGCCCGGGACAGGGGTCCGCCGGGGAGCTGTTTTTT. Its translation is CASSPGQGSAGELFF.

The J gene is TRBJ1-5, the V gene TRBV6-6; 9 bases are a match to TRBD1. CDR1 MNHNY and CDR2 SVGAGI come from the germline V gene (reference sequence). Trimming at V came to 8 bases and at J to 8 bases, leaving 10 bases not matched to a gene. The CDR3 is made up of 14 amino acids. In nucleotides, the CDR3 is TGTGCCAGCGGTGAGACAGGGGGGGGGAAGCCCCAGCATTTT. Translated: CASGETGGGKPQHF.

The chain couples TRBV4-2 to TRBJ2-3, with TRBD1 matching over 7 bases. The trim removed 5 bases at V and 4 bases at J, leaving 15 bases unmatched. Germline CDR1 reads LGHNA; CDR2 reads YNFKEQ. CDR3 length: 17 residues. CDR3: CASSNLQTGQGADTQYF. CDR3 in DNA: TGTGCCAGCAGCAATCTTCAGACAGGGCAGGGGGCAGATACGCAGTATTTT.

The gene calls are TRBV19 and TRBJ2-3, with D possibly being TRBD2 (5 bases). V was cut by 3 bases and J by 1 base, with 11 bases left in between. Germline V CDR1 and CDR2: LNHDA, SQIVND (reference sequence). This CDR3 has 15 residues. This chain's CDR3 is CASSIRDPRTDTQYF. The DNA for the CDR3 is TGTGCCAGTAGTATCCGGGATCCTCGCACAGATACGCAGTATTTT.

The chain joins TRBV7-9 to TRBJ2-3, with D maybe TRBD2 (5 bases). Trimming took 1 base from V and 5 from J, leaving 13 bases between them. There are 15 residues in the CDR3. The germline V gene has CDR1 SEHNR and CDR2 FQNEAQ (reference sequence). Written as DNA, the CDR3 is TGTGCCAGCAGCTTAGGAGGGCAGGAAAGAGATACGCAGTATTTT. Its protein is CASSLGGQERDTQYF.

This clone came up once. The chain joins TRBV29-1 to TRBJ2-2; D might be TRBD2 (6 bases). Germline CDR1 reads SQVTM; CDR2 reads ANQGSEA. This CDR3 comprises 14 residues. The germline V and J ends were trimmed by 5 bases and 0 bases, with 10 bases remaining between them. The CDR3 loop reads CSVTGVSNTGELFF. Here the CDR3 DNA reads TGCAGCGTTACGGGGGTTTCGAACACCGGGGAGCTGTTTTTT.